This TCR beta chain was identified during a study of T cells in localized non-small cell lung cancer. Study-wide results and limits: Across samples, adjacent lung featured a median approximately 56 of the top 100 tumor clones. Highest T cell clonality was seen in uninvolved adjacent lung, surpassing that measured in tumor. Increased T cell density in blood showed an association with longer overall survival. A single tumor region was sequenced, leaving heterogeneity possible.

Regarding this clone: What it binds is unknown. At one end, the junction sequence differs from germline, possibly due to a read error.

The assay was immunoSEQ multiplex PCR, and TCRdb's table has in-frame clones only and misses some. The sample consists of more than 15,000 clones, about 89% of them appearing once. Sequencing was performed on peripheral blood, taken before any cancer treatment. This TCR came from a woman between 35 and 70 years old with stage I lung adenocarcinoma.

CDR3 DNA: TGTGCTAGCAGCTTAGGGGTCGGCGGGGGTTCCTACAATGAGCAGTTCTTC. Protein sequence: CASSLGVGGGSYNEQFF. The J gene is TRBJ2-1, the V gene TRBV7-7; 7 bases agree with TRBD2. Germline-derived CDR1 and CDR2 are SSHAT and FNYEAQ (reference sequence). The CDR3 sequence is 17 residues long.